The clone carrying this T cell receptor (beta chain) turned up a few times. Its antigen is not identified. A CD45RO/CCR7/CD25/CD127/CD95/CD27 panel sorted naive, central memory, regulatory and stem cell-like memory CD4+ cells. This CDR3 region has 16 residues. The germline V gene encodes CDR1 SGHAT and CDR2 FQDESV (reference sequence). The V gene end was trimmed by 5 bases and the J gene end by 6 bases; junction bases not matched to a gene: 12. This entry comes from a study of beta chain features in type 1 diabetes. Study-wide points: TCRB CDR3s from Type 1 diabetes patients were moderately but significantly shorter in all four CD4+ subsets.

Expressed TCRB transcripts were sequenced after all isolated RNA was converted to cDNA. The average read count of naive, central memory and regulatory T cell samples was approximately 3.9 million. Clones were read by immunoSEQ multiplex PCR, and TCRdb kept only the in-frame ones, dropping some. The sample has under 150,000 clones; less than 9% are singletons. The chain has TRBV11-1 and TRBJ2-3; 9 bases match TRBD2. This clonotype was obtained from a woman aged 30 to 39 in good health. Sequenced input: central memory CD4+ T cells from blood. CDR3 sequence reads: CASSQGGGRAGDTQYF. The CDR3 DNA sequence: TGTGCCAGCAGCCAGGGAGGCGGGAGGGCCGGGGATACGCAGTATTTT.